A single sample gave rise to the 22 T cell receptor beta chains below, sequenced in a study of blood T cell repertoires in COVID-19. Libraries were prepared by immunoSEQ multiplex PCR; TCRdb keeps only in-frame clonotypes and omits some of them. This sample has 45,000 or so clones, with nearly 90% found just once. Sequenced sample: peripheral blood. The receptors shown here come from a man in his 70s with active COVID-19.

The chain carries TRBV5-6 and TRBJ2-7; D is unclear. Germline CDR1 SGHDT, CDR2 YYEEEE. The CDR3 is 12 residues long. Deletions cut 4 bases from V and 3 bases from J, with 8 bases between. The CDR3 here is CASSLNSYEQYF. The DNA of the CDR3 is TGTGCCAGCAGCCTAAACAGCTACGAGCAGTACTTC.

The chain joins TRBV28 to TRBJ2-1; D possibly corresponds to TRBD2 (5 bases). The germline CDR1 and CDR2 sequences are MDHEN and SYDVKM. The ends were cut back, 1 base at V and 7 bases at J, with 14 bases in the middle. This CDR3 region has 15 residues. The CDR3 nucleotides read TGTGCCAGCAGTTTATCTACCCGGACTCGAAATGAGCAGTTCTTC. Encoded protein: CASSLSTRTRNEQFF. Full variable domain (rest looked up from reference TRBV28 and TRBJ2-1): DVKVTQSSRYLVKRTGEKVFLECVQDMDHENMFWYRQDPGLGLRLIYFSYDVKMKEKGDIPEGYSVSREKKERFSLILESASTNQTSMYLCASSLSTRTRNEQFFGPGTRLTVL.

The rearrangement uses TRBV7-2 and TRBJ1-2; tentative D call: TRBD1 (5 bases). Germline-derived CDR1 and CDR2 are SGHTA and FQGNSA. V was cut by 7 bases and J by 8 bases, with 17 bases left in between. The CDR3 has 13 residues. This CDR3 is CASTTYTGDGYTF. CDR3 nucleotides: TGTGCCAGCACCACATATACGGGGGACGGCTACACCTTC.

The CDR3 coding sequence is TGCGCCAGCAGCCAAGGTCGGACAGGGGGATCACCCCTCCACTTT. Protein product: CASSQGRTGGSPLHF. This chain joins TRBV4-3 and TRBJ1-6, with 10 bases aligning to TRBD1. J lost 10 bases, V lost 1 base, and 4 bases had no gene match. Germline V CDR1 and CDR2: LGHNA, YSLEER. CDR3 length: 15 residues.

This chain joins TRBV28 and TRBJ1-2, with 8 bases fitting TRBD1. The germline gives CDR1 MDHEN, CDR2 SYDVKM. Losses at the gene ends were 2 bases for V and 6 bases for J; bases not matched to a gene: 8. CDR3 length equals 15 residues. Here the CDR3 reads CASSLDDRGNNGYTF. The CDR3 DNA follows: TGTGCCAGCAGTTTAGATGACAGGGGCAATAATGGCTACACCTTC.

The chain carries TRBV27 and TRBJ1-4; no firm D call. This CDR3 comprises 12 residues. The ends were cut back, 10 bases at V and 8 bases at J, with 14 bases in the middle. Germline V gene sequence: CDR1 MNHEY, CDR2 SMNVEV (reference sequence). This chain's CDR3 is CATRDLWEKLFF. CDR3 DNA sequence: TGTGCCACCCGAGACTTGTGGGAAAAACTGTTTTTT. Combining the CDR3 with reference TRBV27 and TRBJ1-4 gives the whole variable domain EAQVTQNPRYLITVTGKKLTVTCSQNMNHEYMSWYRQDPGLGLRQIYYSMNVEVTDKGDVPEGYKVSRKEKRNFPLILESPSPNQTSLYFCATRDLWEKLFFGSGTQLSVL.

V is TRBV5-1 and J is TRBJ1-4, with D possibly matching TRBD1 (6 bases). The CDR3 loop spans 15 amino acids. Germline V gives CDR1 SGHRS, CDR2 YFSETQ. The V and J ends lost 2 bases and 7 bases respectively, with 15 bases between them. CDR3 DNA sequence: TGCGCCAGCAGCTTAGCAGGGGTTCGTAGTGAAAAACTGTTTTTT. Its protein product is CASSLAGVRSEKLFF.

The rearrangement links TRBV5-4 to TRBJ2-1; tentatively, D is TRBD2 (6 bases). The CDR3 runs to 16 residues. V lost 4 bases and J 7 bases, leaving 21 bases between the germline ends. Per the germline V gene, CDR1 is SGHNT and CDR2 is YYREEE (reference sequence). In DNA form, the CDR3 reads TGTGCCAGCAGCCCGACCGGACGAAAGGAGGGGAATGAGCAGTTCTTC. Protein: CASSPTGRKEGNEQFF.

As DNA, the CDR3 is TGTGCCAGCAGTCCCCCAGGACAGTACTCTGGAAACACCATATATTTT. Its protein product is CASSPPGQYSGNTIYF. The rearrangement uses TRBV28 and TRBJ1-3; possible D gene TRBD1, 6 bases. Germline V gene sequence: CDR1 MDHEN, CDR2 SYDVKM. This CDR3 has 16 amino acids. V was clipped by 5 bases and J by 0 bases, with 14 bases between them.

In this sample, this clone turned up once. This chain joins TRBV20-1 and TRBJ1-2; D uncertain. CDR3 length equals 11 residues. With 3 bases removed from V and 3 bases from J, the gap between germline ends came to 5 bases. Per the germline V gene, CDR1 is DFQATT and CDR2 is SNEGSKA (reference sequence). The CDR3 DNA is TGCAGTGCTAGTCAGTACTATGGCTACACCTTC. Its protein product is CSASQYYGYTF.

The chain uses TRBV18 and TRBJ2-7; 11 bases are shared with TRBD2. The CDR3 spans 16 residues. The V segment lost 3 bases and the J segment 4 bases; nucleotides outside the gene matches: 8. CDR1 and CDR2 (germline): KGHSH, LQKENI. This chain's CDR3 is CASSPDLAGGRYEQYF. The DNA of the CDR3 is TGTGCCAGCTCACCGGACCTAGCGGGGGGCCGATACGAGCAGTACTTC.

J is TRBJ2-1 and V is TRBV7-2; TRBD1 matches 7 bases. The CDR3 is made up of 16 amino acids. CDR1 and CDR2 from the germline V gene are SGHTA and FQGNSA. The junction had 9 bases not matched to a gene; V was cut back by 5 bases and J by 2 bases. The CDR3 DNA follows: TGTGCCAGCAGCCCTAGGGGGCAGGGAACCTACAATGAGCAGTTCTTC. It is translated as CASSPRGQGTYNEQFF.

This clone has just a few counts. The chain couples TRBV9 to TRBJ2-2; D remains unclear. Germline V gene sequence: CDR1 SGDLS, CDR2 YYNGEE. The V end lost 7 bases, the J end lost 3 bases, and 13 bases lay between the germline ends. This CDR3 has 14 residues. CDR3: CASRLTQHTGELFF. CDR3 in DNA: TGTGCCAGCCGACTGACCCAGCACACCGGGGAGCTGTTTTTT.

The genes are TRBV27 and TRBJ2-3, with D perhaps matching TRBD2 (6 bases). Trimming cost V 0 bases and J 3 bases, with 10 bases left between them. CDR1 and CDR2 from the germline V gene are MNHEY and SMNVEV (reference sequence). The CDR3 is 15 residues long. The CDR3 reads CASSLSGGATDTQYF. CDR3 nucleotide sequence: TGTGCCAGCAGTTTATCCGGCGGGGCAACAGATACGCAGTATTTT.

The rearrangement links TRBV6-2 or TRBV6-3 to TRBJ2-7; the D gene is possibly TRBD1 (6 bases). The germline V and J ends were trimmed by 5 bases and 6 bases, with 11 bases remaining between them. Germline V gene lookup returns CDR1 MNHEY and CDR2 SVGEGT. The CDR3 runs 12 residues. Written as DNA, the CDR3 is TGTGCCAGCAGTGAGAACAGGGTCGAGCAGTACTTC. The encoded protein is CASSENRVEQYF.

The chain uses TRBV23-1 and TRBJ2-7, with 10 bases fitting TRBD1. TRBV23-1 is an ORF, and what it does is uncertain. J was trimmed by 2 bases and V by 8 bases; bases with no gene match: 12. The CDR3 is 16 residues long. The CDR3 DNA reads as TGCGCCAGCGATAAACGAGGGGACAGGGGCGCCTACGAGCAGTACTTC. This encodes CASDKRGDRGAYEQYF.

The table lists this clone with a few counts. V gene TRBV4-3 combines with J gene TRBJ2-7, with 9 bases identical to TRBD1. V lost 3 bases, J lost 9 bases, and 12 bases stayed unmatched. The CDR3 length is 15 residues. Germline V gene lookup returns CDR1 LGHNA and CDR2 YSLEER. The CDR3 nucleotides are TGCGCCAGCAGCCAGATACAGGGGGCTCCGAGTGGGCAGTACTTC. This encodes CASSQIQGAPSGQYF.

This rearrangement joins TRBV7-9 to TRBJ2-1, with a weak D call TRBD2 (5 bases). The V and J ends lost 5 bases and 7 bases respectively, with 9 bases between them. Per the germline V gene, CDR1 is SEHNR and CDR2 is FQNEAQ (reference sequence). This CDR3 has 12 residues. The chain's CDR3 is CASSQDWNEQFF. The CDR3 bases are TGTGCCAGCAGCCAGGACTGGAATGAGCAGTTCTTC.

The chain couples TRBV5-6 to TRBJ2-3, with TRBD2 matching over 7 bases. The length of the CDR3 is 16 residues. Unmatched junction bases numbered 8, after V lost 4 bases and J lost 0 bases. Germline V gene lookup returns CDR1 SGHDT and CDR2 YYEEEE. CDR3 protein: CASSTYVRGSTDTQYF. The CDR3 DNA follows: TGTGCCAGCAGCACCTATGTGCGGGGGAGCACAGATACGCAGTATTTT.

The chain links TRBV7-8 to TRBJ2-5; D gene unclear. The CDR3 runs to 14 residues. Germline loops: CDR1 SGHVS, CDR2 FQNEAQ. Trimming shortened V by 4 bases and J by 2 bases, and 11 bases separated the two germline ends. Written as DNA, the CDR3 is TGTGCCAGCAGCTCCGTTAATTTGCAAGAGACCCAGTACTTC. Its translation: CASSSVNLQETQYF. Full variable domain (missing parts from reference TRBV7-8 and TRBJ2-5): GAGVSQSPRYKVAKRGQDVALRCDPISGHVSLFWYQQALGQGPEFLTYFQNEAQLDKSGLPSDRFFAERPEGSVSTLKIQRTQQEDSAVYLCASSSVNLQETQYFGPGTRLLVL.

The chain links TRBV5-4 to TRBJ2-3; D unresolved. This CDR3 spans 14 amino acids. Germline V lookup: CDR1 SGHNT, CDR2 YYREEE (reference sequence). V lost 4 bases and J 1 base, leaving 10 bases between the germline ends. CDR3 residues: CASSMIRGTDTQYF. The CDR3 DNA reads as TGTGCCAGCAGCATGATACGGGGCACAGATACGCAGTATTTT.

J is TRBJ2-5 and V is TRBV6-5, with D tentatively TRBD2 (5 bases). Germline CDR1 is MNHEY and CDR2 is SVGAGI. Between the trimmed V and J ends, which lost 6 bases and 5 bases, there was a span of 13 bases. This CDR3 has 13 residues. The DNA for the CDR3 is TGTGCCAGCAGACGGACCCGAGGGGAGACCCAGTACTTC. Translated, it gives CASRRTRGETQYF.